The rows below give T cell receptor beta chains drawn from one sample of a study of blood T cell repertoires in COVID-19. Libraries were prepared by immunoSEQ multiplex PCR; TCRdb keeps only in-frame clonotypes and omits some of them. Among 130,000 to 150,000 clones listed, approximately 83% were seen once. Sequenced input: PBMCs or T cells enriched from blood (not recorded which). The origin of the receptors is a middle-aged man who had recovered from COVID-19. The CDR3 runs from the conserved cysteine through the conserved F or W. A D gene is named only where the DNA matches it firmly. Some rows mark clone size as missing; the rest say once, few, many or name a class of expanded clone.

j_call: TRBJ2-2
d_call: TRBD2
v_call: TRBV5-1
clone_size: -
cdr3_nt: TGCGCCAGCAGCTTGGCGCTAGCGGGGAGCACCGGGGAGCTGTTTTTT
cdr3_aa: CASSLALAGSTGELFF

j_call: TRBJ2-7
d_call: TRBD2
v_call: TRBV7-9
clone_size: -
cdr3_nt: TGTGCCAGCAGCCCAGGGACTATTCCCTACGAGCAGTACTTC
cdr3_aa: CASSPGTIPYEQYF

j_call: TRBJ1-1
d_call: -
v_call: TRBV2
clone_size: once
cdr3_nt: TGTGCCAGCAAGGGGGACCCGGTCACTGAAGCTTTCTTT
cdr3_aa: CASKGDPVTEAFF

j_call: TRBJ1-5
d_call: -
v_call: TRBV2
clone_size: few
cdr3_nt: TGTGCCAGACGGCTACAGGTAAGGGGGTACGATCAGCCCCAGCATTTT
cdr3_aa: CARRLQVRGYDQPQHF

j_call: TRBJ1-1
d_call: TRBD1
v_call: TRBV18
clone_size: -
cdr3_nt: TGTGCCAGCTCGTCCTCAACCGGGACAGCGAACACTGAAGCTTTCTTT
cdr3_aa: CASSSSTGTANTEAFF

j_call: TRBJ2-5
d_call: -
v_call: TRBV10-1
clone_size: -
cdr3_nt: TGCGCCAGCAGCGCTGGACAGCAAGAGACCCAGTACTTC
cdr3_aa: CASSAGQQETQYF

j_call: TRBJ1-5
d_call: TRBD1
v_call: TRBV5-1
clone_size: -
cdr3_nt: TGCGCCAGCAGCCTGGGGGGACAGGGCCATCAGCCCCAGCATTTT
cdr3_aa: CASSLGGQGHQPQHF

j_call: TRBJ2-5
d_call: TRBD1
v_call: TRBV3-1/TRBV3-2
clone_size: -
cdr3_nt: TGTGCCAGCACCCTAAGGTCAGGGGGACCGTACCAAGAGACCCAGTACTTC
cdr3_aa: CASTLRSGGPYQETQYF

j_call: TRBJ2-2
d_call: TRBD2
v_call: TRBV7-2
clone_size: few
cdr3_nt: TGTGCCAGCAGCTTAGTGAGACTAGCGGTTACCGGGGAGCTGTTTTTT
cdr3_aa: CASSLVRLAVTGELFF

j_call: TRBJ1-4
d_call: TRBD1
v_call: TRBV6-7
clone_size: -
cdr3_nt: TGTGCCAGCAGTTACCCAGGGACAGGTCCCAACGGGGAAAAACTGTTTTTT
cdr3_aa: CASSYPGTGPNGEKLFF

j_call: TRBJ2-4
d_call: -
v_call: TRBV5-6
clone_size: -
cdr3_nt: TGTGCCAGCAGCTTGGGCGGAACCAAAAACATTCAGTACTTC
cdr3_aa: CASSLGGTKNIQYF

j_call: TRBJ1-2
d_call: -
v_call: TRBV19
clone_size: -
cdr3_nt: TGTGCCAGTAGTATAGCGTTAGCTAACTATGGCTACACCTTC
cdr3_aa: CASSIALANYGYTF

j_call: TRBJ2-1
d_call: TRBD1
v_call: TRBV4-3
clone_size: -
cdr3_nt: TGCGCCAGCAGCCTCGGACAGGGCCGATACAATGAGCAGTTCTTC
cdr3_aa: CASSLGQGRYNEQFF